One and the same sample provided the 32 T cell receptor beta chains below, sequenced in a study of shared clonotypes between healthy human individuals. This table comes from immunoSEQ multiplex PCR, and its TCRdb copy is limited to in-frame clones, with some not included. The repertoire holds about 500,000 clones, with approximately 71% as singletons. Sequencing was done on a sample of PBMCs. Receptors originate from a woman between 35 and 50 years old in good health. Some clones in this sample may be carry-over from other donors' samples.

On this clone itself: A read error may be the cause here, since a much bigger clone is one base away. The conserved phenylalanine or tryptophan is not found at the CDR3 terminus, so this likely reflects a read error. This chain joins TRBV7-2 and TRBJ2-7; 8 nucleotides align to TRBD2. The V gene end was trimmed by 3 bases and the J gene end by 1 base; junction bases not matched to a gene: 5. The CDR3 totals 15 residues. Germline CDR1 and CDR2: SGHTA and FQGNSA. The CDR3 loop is CASSFPAGESYEQYL. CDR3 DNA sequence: TGTGCCAGCAGCTTCCCAGCGGGAGAATCCTACGAGCAGTACCTC.

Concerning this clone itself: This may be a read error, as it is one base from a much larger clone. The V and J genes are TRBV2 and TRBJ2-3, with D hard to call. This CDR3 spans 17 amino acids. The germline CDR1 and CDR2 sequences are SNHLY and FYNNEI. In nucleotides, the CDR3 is TGTGCTAGAGCGATGGACGTACCCAATCTCGCTTCAGATACGCAGTATTTT. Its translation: CARAMDVPNLASDTQYF.

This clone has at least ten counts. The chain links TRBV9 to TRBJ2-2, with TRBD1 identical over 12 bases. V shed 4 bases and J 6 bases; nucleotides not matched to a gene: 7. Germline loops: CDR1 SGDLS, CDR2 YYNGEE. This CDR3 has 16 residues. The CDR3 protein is CASSPPGTGGAGELFF. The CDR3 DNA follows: TGTGCCAGCAGCCCCCCCGGGACAGGGGGCGCCGGGGAGCTGTTTTTT.

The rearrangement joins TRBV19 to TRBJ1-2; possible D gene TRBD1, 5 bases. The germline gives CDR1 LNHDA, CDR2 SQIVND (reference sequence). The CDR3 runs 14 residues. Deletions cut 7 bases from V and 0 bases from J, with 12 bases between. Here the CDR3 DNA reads TGTGCCAGTACCCGGGACCGAGCTAACTATGGCTACACCTTC. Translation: CASTRDRANYGYTF.

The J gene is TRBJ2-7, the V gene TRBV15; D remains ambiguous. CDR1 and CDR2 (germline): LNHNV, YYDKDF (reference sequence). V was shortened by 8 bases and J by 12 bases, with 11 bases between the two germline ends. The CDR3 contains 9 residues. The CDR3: CATRGRWYF. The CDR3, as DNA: TGTGCCACCCGAGGAAGATGGTACTTC.

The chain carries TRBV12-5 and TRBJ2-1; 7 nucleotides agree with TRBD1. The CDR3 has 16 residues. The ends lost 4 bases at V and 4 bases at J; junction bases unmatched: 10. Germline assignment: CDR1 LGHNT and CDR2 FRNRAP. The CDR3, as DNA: TGTGCTAGTGGTTCGAAGACAGGGTGGCAATACAATGAGCAGTTCTTC. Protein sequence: CASGSKTGWQYNEQFF.

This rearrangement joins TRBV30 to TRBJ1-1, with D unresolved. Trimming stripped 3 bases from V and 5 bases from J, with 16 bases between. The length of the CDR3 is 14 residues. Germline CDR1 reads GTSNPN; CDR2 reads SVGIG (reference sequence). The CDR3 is CAWRSTGYVTEAFF. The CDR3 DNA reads TGTGCCTGGAGGTCAACTGGGTACGTAACTGAAGCTTTCTTT.

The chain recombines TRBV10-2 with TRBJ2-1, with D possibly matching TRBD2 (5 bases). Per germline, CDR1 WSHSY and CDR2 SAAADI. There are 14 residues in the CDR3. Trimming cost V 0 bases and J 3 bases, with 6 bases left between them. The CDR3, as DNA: TGCGCCAGCAGTGAGTCAGCGGTCTACAATGAGCAGTTCTTC. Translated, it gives CASSESAVYNEQFF.

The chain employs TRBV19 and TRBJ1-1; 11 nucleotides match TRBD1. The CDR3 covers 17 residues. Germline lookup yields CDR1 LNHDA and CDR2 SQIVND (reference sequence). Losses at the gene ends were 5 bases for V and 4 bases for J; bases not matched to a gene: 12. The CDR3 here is CASSLTGQGAKLTEAFF. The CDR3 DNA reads TGTGCCAGTAGTTTAACAGGACAGGGGGCGAAACTCACTGAAGCTTTCTTT.

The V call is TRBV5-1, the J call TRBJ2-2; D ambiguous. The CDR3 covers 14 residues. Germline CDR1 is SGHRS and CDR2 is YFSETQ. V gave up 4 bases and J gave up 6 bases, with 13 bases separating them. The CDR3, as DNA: TGCGCCAGCAGCCCCGCCCAGGTTGCCGGGGAGCTGTTTTTT. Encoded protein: CASSPAQVAGELFF.

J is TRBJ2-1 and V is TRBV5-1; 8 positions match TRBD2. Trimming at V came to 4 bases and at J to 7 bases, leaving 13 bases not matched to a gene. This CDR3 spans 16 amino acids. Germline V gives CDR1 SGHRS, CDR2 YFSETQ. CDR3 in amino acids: CASSTSGGPRLNEQFF. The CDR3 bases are TGCGCCAGCAGCACTTCGGGAGGGCCTAGGTTGAATGAGCAGTTCTTC.

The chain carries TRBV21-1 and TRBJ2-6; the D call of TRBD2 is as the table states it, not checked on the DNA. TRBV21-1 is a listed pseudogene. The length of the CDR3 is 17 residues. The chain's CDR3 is CASSKGGGPAGANVLTF. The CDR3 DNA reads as TGTGCCAGCAGCAAAGGTGGCGGCCCCGCTGGGGCCAACGTCCTGACTTTC.

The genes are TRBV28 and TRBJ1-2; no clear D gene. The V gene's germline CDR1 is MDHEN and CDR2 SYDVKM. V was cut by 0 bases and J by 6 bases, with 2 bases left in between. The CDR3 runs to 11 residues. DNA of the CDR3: TGTGCCAGCAGTTTATGGGATGGCTACACCTTC. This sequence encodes CASSLWDGYTF.

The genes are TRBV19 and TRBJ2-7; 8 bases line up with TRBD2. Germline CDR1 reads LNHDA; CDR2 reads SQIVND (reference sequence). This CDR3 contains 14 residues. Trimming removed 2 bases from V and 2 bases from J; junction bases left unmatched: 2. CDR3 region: CASSITSGAYEQYF. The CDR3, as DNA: TGTGCCAGTAGTATAACTAGCGGAGCCTACGAGCAGTACTTC.

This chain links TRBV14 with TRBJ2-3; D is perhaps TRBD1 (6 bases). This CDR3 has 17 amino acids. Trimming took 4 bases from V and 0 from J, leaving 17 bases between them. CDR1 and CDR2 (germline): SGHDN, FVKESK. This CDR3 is CASSRYRASGSTDTQYF. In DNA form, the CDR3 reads TGTGCCAGCAGCCGTTACAGGGCCTCGGGAAGCACAGATACGCAGTATTTT.

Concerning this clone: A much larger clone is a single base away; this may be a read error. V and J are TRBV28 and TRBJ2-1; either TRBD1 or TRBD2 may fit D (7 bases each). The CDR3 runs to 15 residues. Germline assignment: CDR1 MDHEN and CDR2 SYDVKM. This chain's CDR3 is CTSSLRRGGYNEQFF. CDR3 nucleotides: TGTACCAGCAGTTTACGCAGGGGGGGGTACAATGAGCAGTTCTTC.

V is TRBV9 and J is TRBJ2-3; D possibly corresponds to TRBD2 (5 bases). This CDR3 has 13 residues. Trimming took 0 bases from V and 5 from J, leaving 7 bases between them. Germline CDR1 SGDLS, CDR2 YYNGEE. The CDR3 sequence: CASSVVEGDTQYF. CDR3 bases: TGTGCCAGCAGCGTAGTAGAGGGAGATACGCAGTATTTT.

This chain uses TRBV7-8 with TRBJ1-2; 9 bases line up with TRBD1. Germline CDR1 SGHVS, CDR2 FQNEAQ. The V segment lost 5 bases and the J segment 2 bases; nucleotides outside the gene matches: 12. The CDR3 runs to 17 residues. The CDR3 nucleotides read TGTGCCAGCAGCCAACGGACAGGGGCCACAGCGAACTATGGCTACACCTTC. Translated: CASSQRTGATANYGYTF. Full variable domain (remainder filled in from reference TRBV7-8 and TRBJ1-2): GAGVSQSPRYKVAKRGQDVALRCDPISGHVSLFWYQQALGQGPEFLTYFQNEAQLDKSGLPSDRFFAERPEGSVSTLKIQRTQQEDSAVYLCASSQRTGATANYGYTFGSGTRLTVV.

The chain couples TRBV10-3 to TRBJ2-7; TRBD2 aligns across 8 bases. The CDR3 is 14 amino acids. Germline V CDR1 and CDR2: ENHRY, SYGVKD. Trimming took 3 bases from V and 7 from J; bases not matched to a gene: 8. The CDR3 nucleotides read TGTGCCATCAGTGATGTTAGCGGGATTTGGGAGCAGTACTTC. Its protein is CAISDVSGIWEQYF.

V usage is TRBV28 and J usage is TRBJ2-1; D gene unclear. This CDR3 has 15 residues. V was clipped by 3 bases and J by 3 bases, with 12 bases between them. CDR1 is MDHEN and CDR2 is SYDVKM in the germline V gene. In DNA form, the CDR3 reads TGTGCCAGCAGTTTGAGAGCCTCCCACTACAATGAGCAGTTCTTC. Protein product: CASSLRASHYNEQFF.

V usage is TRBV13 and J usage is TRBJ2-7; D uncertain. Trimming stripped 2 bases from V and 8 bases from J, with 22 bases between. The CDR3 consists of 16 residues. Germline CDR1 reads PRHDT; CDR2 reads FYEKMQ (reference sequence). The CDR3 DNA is TGTGCCAGCAGCTTATTCCCCGGCCCCCTGGTATTCCAGCAGTACTTC. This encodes CASSLFPGPLVFQQYF.

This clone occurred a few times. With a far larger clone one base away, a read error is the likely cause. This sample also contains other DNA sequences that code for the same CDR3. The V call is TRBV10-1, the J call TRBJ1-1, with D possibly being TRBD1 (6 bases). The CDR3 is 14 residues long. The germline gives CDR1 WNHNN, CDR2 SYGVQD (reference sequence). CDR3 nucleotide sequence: TGCGCCAGCAGTCCGAACAGGGATAACACTGAAGCTTTCTTC. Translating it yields CASSPNRDNTEAFF.

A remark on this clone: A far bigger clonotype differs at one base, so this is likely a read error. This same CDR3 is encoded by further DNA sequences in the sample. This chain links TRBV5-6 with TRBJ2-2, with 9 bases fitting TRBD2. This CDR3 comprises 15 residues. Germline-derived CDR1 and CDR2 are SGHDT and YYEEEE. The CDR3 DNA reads TGTGCCAGCAGCTGGCGGGAGGGCCTAGCCGGGGAGCTATTTTTT. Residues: CASSWREGLAGELFF.

The CDR3: CASSLAGTSAYEQYF. The CDR3, as DNA: TGTGCCAGCAGCTTGGCCGGGACCTCTGCCTACGAGCAGTACTTC. The V gene is TRBV5-4, the J gene TRBJ2-7; either TRBD1 or TRBD2 may fit D (5 bases each). From germline, CDR1 is SGHNT and CDR2 YYREEE (reference sequence). The V gene lost 0 bases and the J gene lost 2 bases, with 12 bases spanning the gap. This CDR3 comprises 15 residues.

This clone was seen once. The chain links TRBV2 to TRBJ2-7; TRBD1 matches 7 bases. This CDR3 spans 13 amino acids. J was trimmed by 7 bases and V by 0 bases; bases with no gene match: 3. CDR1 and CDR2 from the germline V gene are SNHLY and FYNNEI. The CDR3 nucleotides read TGTGCCAGCAGTGAAGCGCCAGGGGGAGAGCAGTACTTC. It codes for CASSEAPGGEQYF.

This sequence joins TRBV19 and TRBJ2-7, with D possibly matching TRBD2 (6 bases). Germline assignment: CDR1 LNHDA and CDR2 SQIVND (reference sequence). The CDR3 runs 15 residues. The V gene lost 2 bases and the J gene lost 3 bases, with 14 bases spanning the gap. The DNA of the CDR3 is TGTGCCAGTAGTATAATTTACGGGAGTGGCTACGAGCAGTACTTC. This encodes CASSIIYGSGYEQYF.

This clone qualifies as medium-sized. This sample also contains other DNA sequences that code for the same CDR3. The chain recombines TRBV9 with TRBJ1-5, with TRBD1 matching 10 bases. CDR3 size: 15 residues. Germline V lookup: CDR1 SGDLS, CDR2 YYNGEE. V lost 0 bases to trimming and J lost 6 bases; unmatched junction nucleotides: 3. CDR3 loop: CASSVGTGGSQPQHF. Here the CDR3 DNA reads TGTGCCAGCAGCGTAGGGACAGGGGGATCTCAGCCCCAGCATTTT.

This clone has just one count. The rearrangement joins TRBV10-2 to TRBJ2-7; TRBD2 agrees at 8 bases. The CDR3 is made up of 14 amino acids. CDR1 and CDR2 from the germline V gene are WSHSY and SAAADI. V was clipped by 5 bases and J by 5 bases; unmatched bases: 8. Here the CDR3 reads CASSPSGSAHEQYF. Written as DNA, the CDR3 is TGCGCCAGCAGTCCCAGCGGGAGTGCCCACGAGCAGTACTTC.

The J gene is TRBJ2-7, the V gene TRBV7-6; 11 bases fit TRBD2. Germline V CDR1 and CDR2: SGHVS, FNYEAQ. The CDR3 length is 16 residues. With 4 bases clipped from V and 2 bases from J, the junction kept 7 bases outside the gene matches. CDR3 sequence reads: CASSSLAGVRTYEQYF. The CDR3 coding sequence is TGTGCCAGCAGCTCACTAGCGGGAGTGAGGACCTACGAGCAGTACTTC.

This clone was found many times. The CDR3 here is CASSAGVEQYF. The CDR3 region has the DNA TGCGCCAGCAGCGCCGGGGTCGAGCAGTACTTC. The V gene is TRBV5-1, the J gene TRBJ2-7, with a possible D match to TRBD2 (5 bases). CDR1 and CDR2 (germline): SGHRS, YFSETQ. The V gene lost 4 bases and the J gene lost 6 bases, with 8 bases spanning the gap. The CDR3 consists of 11 residues.

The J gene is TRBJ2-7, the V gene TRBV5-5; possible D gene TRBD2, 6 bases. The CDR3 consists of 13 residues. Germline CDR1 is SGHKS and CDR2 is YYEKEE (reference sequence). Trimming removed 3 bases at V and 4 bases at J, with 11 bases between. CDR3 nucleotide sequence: TGTGCCAGCAGCTCGGCGGGGTATTACGAGCAGTACTTC. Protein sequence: CASSSAGYYEQYF.

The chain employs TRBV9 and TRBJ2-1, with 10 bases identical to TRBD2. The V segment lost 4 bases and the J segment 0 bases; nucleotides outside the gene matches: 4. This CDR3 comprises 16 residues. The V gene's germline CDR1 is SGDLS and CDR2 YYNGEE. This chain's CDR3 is CASSPRTSGSYNEQFF. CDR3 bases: TGTGCCAGCAGCCCCAGGACTAGCGGCTCCTACAATGAGCAGTTCTTC.